This passage covers 27 T cell receptor beta chains from one sample sequenced in a study of T-cell memory formation after mild COVID-19. A single record per CDR3 protein comes from TCRdb applying MiXCR to the 5' RACE reads. The sample lists 300,000 to 350,000 distinct CDR3 sequences, 15% to 20% occurring once. The material sequenced was PBMCs or a T cell subset sorted from them (not recorded which). Receptors originate from a man between 18 and 35 years old who had mild COVID-19 (a few samples of this study predate the infection). Cell type and time point are not known.

The rearrangement joins TRBV10-2 to TRBJ2-3; possible D gene TRBD2, 6 bases. Germline assignment: CDR1 WSHSY and CDR2 SAAADI. The CDR3 covers 11 residues. V shed 4 bases and J shed 11 bases, with 10 bases lying between them. The CDR3 spells CASSVGGEQYF. Here the CDR3 DNA reads TGCGCCAGCAGTGTAGGCGGGGAGCAGTATTTT.

This clonotype was picked up a small number of times. This CDR3 reads CASSQVRTDTGELFF. CDR3 DNA: TGTGCCAGCAGCCAAGTTCGGACAGACACCGGGGAGCTGTTTTTT. The chain carries TRBV14 and TRBJ2-2; D is perhaps TRBD1 (6 bases). Trimming pared 1 base from V and 3 bases from J, leaving 9 bases between. The CDR3 has 15 amino acids. The germline CDR1 and CDR2 sequences are SGHDN and FVKESK.

This clonotype was counted a few times. The J gene is TRBJ1-2, the V gene TRBV28; unclear D gene. The CDR3 runs to 11 residues. Per germline, CDR1 MDHEN and CDR2 SYDVKM. V was trimmed by 6 bases and J by 8 bases, leaving 10 bases between them. The CDR3 here is CASRSSSGYTF. The CDR3 DNA sequence: TGTGCCAGCAGGAGTTCGTCGGGCTACACCTTC.

This clonotype occurred many times. The rearrangement links TRBV6-2 or TRBV6-3 to TRBJ2-6; D is unclear. The CDR3 is 15 amino acids. Germline lookup yields CDR1 MNHEY and CDR2 SVGEGT. V lost 8 bases to trimming and J lost 0 bases, with 11 bases between them. In DNA, the CDR3 is TGTGCCAGCGCTTCCCTCTACTCTGGGGCCAACGTCCTGACTTTC. This sequence encodes CASASLYSGANVLTF.

The V gene is TRBV5-1, the J gene TRBJ2-1; tentatively, D is TRBD1 (5 bases). This CDR3 has 13 amino acids. Germline V gene sequence: CDR1 SGHRS, CDR2 YFSETQ. V was shortened by 4 bases and J by 14 bases, with 19 bases between the two germline ends. The CDR3, as DNA: TGCGCCAGCAGCGACTCAGGCCAGGGTAGGGAGTTCTTC. Amino acid sequence: CASSDSGQGREFF.

This clonotype was detected a few times. This chain uses TRBV6-2 or TRBV6-3 with TRBJ1-1, with TRBD1 matching 9 bases. CDR1 and CDR2 (germline): MNHEY, SVGEGT. The CDR3 contains 15 residues. Germline trimming cut 4 bases from V and 1 base from J; bases unmatched to any gene: 4. For the CDR3, the DNA is TGTGCCAGCAGTTGGGGACAGGGCTGGAACACTGAAGCTTTCTTT. Residues: CASSWGQGWNTEAFF.

CDR3 protein: CASSPAGRHYEQYV. CDR3 in DNA: TGTGCCAGCAGCCCGGCCGGGCGCCACTACGAGCAGTACGTC. The chain carries TRBV5-6 and TRBJ2-7; D remains unclear. The germline CDR1 and CDR2 sequences are SGHDT and YYEEEE. V lost 4 bases, J lost 3 bases, and 14 bases lay in between. The CDR3 covers 14 residues.

This chain joins TRBV5-1 and TRBJ2-7, with TRBD1 matching 7 bases. The CDR3 extends over 15 amino acids. Germline loops: CDR1 SGHRS, CDR2 YFSETQ. The trim removed 0 bases at V and 3 bases at J, leaving 6 bases unmatched. This chain's CDR3 is CASSLGTGGFYEQYV. The CDR3 nucleotides are TGCGCCAGCAGCTTGGGGACAGGCGGTTTCTACGAGCAGTACGTC.

In its sample, this clonotype was seen a few times. This chain links TRBV20-1 with TRBJ2-7; 9 bases agree with TRBD2. The CDR3 is made up of 13 amino acids. V lost 8 bases to trimming and J lost 3 bases; unmatched junction nucleotides: 8. Germline V lookup: CDR1 DFQATT, CDR2 SNEGSKA (reference sequence). CDR3 loop: CSYPRRGGYEQYF. DNA for the CDR3: TGCAGTTACCCTAGGCGGGGGGGCTACGAGCAGTACTTC.

The J gene is TRBJ2-2, the V gene TRBV7-6; 7 bases are shared with TRBD1. The CDR3 consists of 17 residues. From germline, CDR1 is SGHVS and CDR2 FNYEAQ. Trimming removed 2 bases from V and 6 bases from J; junction bases left unmatched: 12. CDR3 protein: CASSLWSGQAVPGELFF. The CDR3 region has the DNA TGTGCCAGCAGCTTATGGTCTGGACAGGCCGTTCCCGGGGAGCTGTTTTTT.

The CDR3 DNA follows: TGTGCCAGCAGCCTAGACAGGGAGATCCGCCCCCAGCATTTT. It translates to CASSLDREIRPQHF. This rearrangement joins TRBV7-2 to TRBJ1-5; 7 bases align to TRBD1. Per germline, CDR1 SGHTA and CDR2 FQGNSA. The CDR3 is 14 residues long. Germline trimming cut 5 bases from V and 10 bases from J; bases unmatched to any gene: 11. Drawing the rest from reference TRBV7-2 and TRBJ1-5, the complete variable domain is GAGVSQSPSNKVTEKGKDVELRCDPISGHTALYWYRQSLGQGLEFLIYFQGNSAPDKSGLPSDRFSAERTGGSVSTLTIQRTQQEDSAVYLCASSLDREIRPQHFGDGTRLSIL.

The chain combines TRBV28 with TRBJ2-3; D call uncertain. CDR3 length: 14 residues. CDR1 MDHEN and CDR2 SYDVKM come from the germline V gene. V shed 3 bases and J shed 0 bases, with 7 bases lying between them. CDR3 bases: TGTGCCAGCAGTTTCCAGCTCAGCACAGATACGCAGTATTTT. Encoded protein: CASSFQLSTDTQYF.

The CDR3, as DNA: TGCGCCAGCAGCTGGGGGGACATCTCTGGAAACACCATATATTTT. As protein: CASSWGDISGNTIYF. This chain uses TRBV5-1 with TRBJ1-3; a weak D match, TRBD1 (6 bases). This CDR3 is built from 15 residues. Trimming removed 3 bases at V and 0 bases at J, with 10 bases between. Germline V gene lookup returns CDR1 SGHRS and CDR2 YFSETQ. Using reference TRBV5-1 and TRBJ1-3 for the parts outside the CDR3, the full variable domain is KAGVTQTPRYLIKTRGQQVTLSCSPISGHRSVSWYQQTPGQGLQFLFEYFSETQRNKGNFPGRFSGRQFSNSRSEMNVSTLELGDSALYLCASSWGDISGNTIYFGEGSWLTVV.

This clonotype came up a few times. The genes are TRBV12-3 or TRBV12-4 and TRBJ2-4, with D perhaps matching TRBD1 (6 bases). V was shortened by 6 bases and J by 8 bases, with 17 bases between the two germline ends. The CDR3 contains 14 residues. DNA for the CDR3: TGTGCCAGCAGCCTGGGACATTCAGGAGACATTCAGTACTTC. Amino acid sequence: CASSLGHSGDIQYF.

This chain uses TRBV7-9 with TRBJ2-6; TRBD2 is a possible D gene (5 bases). The germline gives CDR1 SEHNR, CDR2 FQNEAQ (reference sequence). V was clipped by 2 bases and J by 4 bases, with 21 bases between them. The CDR3 contains 19 residues. CDR3 coding DNA: TGTGCCAGCAGCTTATGGGGAGAGGGATCCTCTCTGGGGGCCAACGTCCTGACTTTC. Its translation: CASSLWGEGSSLGANVLTF. The full variable domain, rest sourced from reference TRBV7-9 and TRBJ2-6, is DTGVSQNPRHKITKRGQNVTFRCDPISEHNRLYWYRQTLGQGPEFLTYFQNEAQLEKSRLLSDRFSAERPKGSFSTLEIQRTEQGDSAMYLCASSLWGEGSSLGANVLTFGAGSRLTVL.

This clonotype was counted between two and nine times. The genes are TRBV7-2 and TRBJ1-2, with 7 bases aligning to TRBD1. Germline-derived CDR1 and CDR2 are SGHTA and FQGNSA. This CDR3 region has 15 residues. V trimming: 2 bases; J trimming: 5 bases; junction bases outside the gene matches: 8. The CDR3, as DNA: TGTGCCAGCAGCTTAAGGGGCGGGGACAGTTATGGCTACACCTTC. It specifies CASSLRGGDSYGYTF.

In this sample, this clonotype turned up a few times. Mismatch with germline at one junction end may stem from a read error. The CDR3 sequence is CASSLAGGVTDTQYF. The DNA for the CDR3 is TGTGCCAGCAGTTTAGCGGGGGGAGTCACAGATACGCAGTATTTT. The V gene is TRBV5-1, the J gene TRBJ2-3, with 10 bases matching TRBD2. The CDR3 consists of 15 residues. The germline gives CDR1 SGHRS, CDR2 YFSETQ.

This clonotype was found many times. The CDR3 here is CASSPRLVDTQYF. The CDR3 bases are TGTGCCAGCAGTCCCCGACTAGTTGATACGCAGTATTTT. The J gene is TRBJ2-3, the V gene TRBV12-3 or TRBV12-4; D may be TRBD2 (6 bases). The CDR3 runs 13 residues. Trimming took 5 bases from V and 6 from J, leaving 12 bases between them.

This clonotype was recorded a few times. The chain is built from TRBV6-2 or TRBV6-3 and TRBJ2-7; a weak D match, TRBD2 (5 bases). Germline loops: CDR1 MNHEY, CDR2 SVGEGT. Trimming removed 4 bases at V and 5 bases at J, with 12 bases between. The CDR3 consists of 13 residues. The CDR3 loop reads CASSWRAAHEQYF. Here the CDR3 DNA reads TGTGCCAGCAGTTGGCGGGCCGCCCACGAGCAGTACTTC.

The gene calls are TRBV4-1 and TRBJ2-3; tentative D call: TRBD1 (5 bases). The CDR3 length is 15 residues. Germline V CDR1 and CDR2: MGHRA, YSYEKL. The ends were cut back, 1 base at V and 5 bases at J, with 13 bases in the middle. The CDR3 protein is CASSQGGRVGDTQYF. The DNA of the CDR3 is TGCGCCAGCAGCCAAGGCGGCAGGGTGGGAGATACGCAGTATTTT.

This chain uses TRBV5-1 with TRBJ2-4, with 10 bases that match TRBD1. V lost 5 bases and J lost 6; bases outside the gene matches: 8. Germline values: CDR1 SGHRS, CDR2 YFSETQ. CDR3 size: 15 residues. CDR3 in DNA: TGCGCCAGCAGGGGTGACAGGGGGCGCGGAAACATTCAGTACTTC. It encodes CASRGDRGRGNIQYF.

This clonotype was seen only a few times. CDR3 sequence reads: CASSSPGSAELFF. In DNA, the CDR3 is TGTGCCAGCAGCTCTCCGGGATCCGCGGAGCTGTTTTTT. This chain connects TRBV7-9 to TRBJ2-2, with D maybe TRBD2 (5 bases). CDR1 is SEHNR and CDR2 is FQNEAQ in the germline V gene (reference sequence). CDR3 length: 13 amino acids. V was cut by 4 bases and J by 10 bases, with 13 bases left in between. Together with reference TRBV7-9 and TRBJ2-2, the CDR3 gives the full variable domain: DTGVSQNPRHKITKRGQNVTFRCDPISEHNRLYWYRQTLGQGPEFLTYFQNEAQLEKSRLLSDRFSAERPKGSFSTLEIQRTEQGDSAMYLCASSSPGSAELFFGEGSRLTVL.

The CDR3 region has the DNA TGTGCCAGCAGCGTAGGAAGCAACTCTGGAAACACCATATATTTT. Translating gives CASSVGSNSGNTIYF. V usage is TRBV9 and J usage is TRBJ1-3; no firm D call. The germline V gene encodes CDR1 SGDLS and CDR2 YYNGEE. Trimming took off 0 bases at V and 0 bases at J, with 7 bases between the two ends. The CDR3 length is 15 residues.

The chain is built from TRBV4-3 and TRBJ2-5; TRBD2 matches at 7 bases. The V segment lost 0 bases and the J segment 2 bases; nucleotides outside the gene matches: 6. The CDR3 sequence is 16 residues long. CDR1 and CDR2 from the germline V gene are LGHNA and YSLEER. CDR3: CASSQESGGDQETQYF. CDR3 in DNA: TGCGCCAGCAGCCAAGAAAGTGGGGGGGATCAAGAGACCCAGTACTTC.

This clonotype was seen a few times. J is TRBJ2-2 and V is TRBV4-3; no definite D call. Germline V gene data show CDR1 as LGHNA and CDR2 as YSLEER. Trimming cost V 0 bases and J 6 bases, with 17 bases left between them. The CDR3 length is 17 residues. CDR3 sequence reads: CASSQDPVSAWSGELFF. In DNA, the CDR3 is TGCGCCAGCAGCCAAGATCCTGTCAGTGCATGGTCCGGGGAGCTGTTTTTT.

This clonotype appeared many times. The CDR3, as DNA: TGCGCCAGCAGCCAAGATATTTCTGGGAGCAGTGAAGCTTTCTTT. Translated: CASSQDISGSSEAFF. The rearrangement uses TRBV4-3 and TRBJ1-1; the D is unclear. The CDR3 is made up of 15 amino acids. Germline loops: CDR1 LGHNA, CDR2 YSLEER. V gave up 0 bases and J gave up 7 bases, with 15 bases separating them.

The rearrangement links TRBV19 to TRBJ1-5; D gene unclear. Trimming left V 5 bases short and J 2 bases short, with 10 bases between. The CDR3 runs to 14 residues. Germline CDR1 LNHDA, CDR2 SQIVND (reference sequence). CDR3 nucleotide sequence: TGTGCCAGTAGTGCCGGTGGTCGCAATCAGCCCCAGCATTTT. The encoded protein is CASSAGGRNQPQHF.